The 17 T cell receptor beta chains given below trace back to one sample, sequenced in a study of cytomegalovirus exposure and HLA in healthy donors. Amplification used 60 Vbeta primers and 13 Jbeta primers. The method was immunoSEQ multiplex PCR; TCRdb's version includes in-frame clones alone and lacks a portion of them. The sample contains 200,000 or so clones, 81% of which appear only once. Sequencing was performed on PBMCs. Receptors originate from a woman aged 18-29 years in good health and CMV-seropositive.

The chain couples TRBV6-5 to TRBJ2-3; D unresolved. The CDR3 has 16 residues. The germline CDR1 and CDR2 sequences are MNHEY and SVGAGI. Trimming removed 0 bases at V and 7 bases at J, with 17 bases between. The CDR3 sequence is CASSYSTGTSANTQYF. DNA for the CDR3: TGTGCCAGCAGTTACTCGACTGGCACCTCCGCAAATACGCAGTATTTT.

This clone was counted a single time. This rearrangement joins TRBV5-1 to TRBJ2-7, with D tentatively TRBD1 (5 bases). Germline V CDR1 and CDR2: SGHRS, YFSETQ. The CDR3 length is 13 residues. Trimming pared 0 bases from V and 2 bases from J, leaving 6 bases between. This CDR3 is CASSLEGTYEQYF. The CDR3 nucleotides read TGCGCCAGCAGCTTGGAGGGGACCTACGAGCAGTACTTC.

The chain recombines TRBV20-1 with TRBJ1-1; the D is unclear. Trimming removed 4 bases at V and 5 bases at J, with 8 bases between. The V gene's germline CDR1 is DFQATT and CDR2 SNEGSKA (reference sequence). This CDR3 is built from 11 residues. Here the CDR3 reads CSANRETEAFF. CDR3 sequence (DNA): TGCAGTGCTAATCGGGAAACTGAAGCTTTCTTT.

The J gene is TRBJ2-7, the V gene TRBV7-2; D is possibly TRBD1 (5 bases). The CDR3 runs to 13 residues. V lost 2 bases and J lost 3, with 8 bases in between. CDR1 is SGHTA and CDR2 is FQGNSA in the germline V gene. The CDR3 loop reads CASSLQQDYEQYV. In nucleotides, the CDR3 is TGTGCCAGCAGCTTACAACAGGACTACGAGCAGTACGTC.

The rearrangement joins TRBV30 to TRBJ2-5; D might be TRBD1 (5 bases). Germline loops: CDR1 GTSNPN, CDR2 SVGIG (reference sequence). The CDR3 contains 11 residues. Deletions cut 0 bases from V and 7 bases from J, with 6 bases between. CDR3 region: CAWSVRGTQYF. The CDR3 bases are TGTGCCTGGAGTGTAAGGGGGACCCAGTACTTC.

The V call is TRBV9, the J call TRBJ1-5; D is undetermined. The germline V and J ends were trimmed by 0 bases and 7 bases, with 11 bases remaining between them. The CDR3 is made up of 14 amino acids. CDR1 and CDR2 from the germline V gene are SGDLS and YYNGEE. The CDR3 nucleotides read TGTGCCAGCAGCGTAGGAGGTAGAGAACAGCCCCAGCATTTT. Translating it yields CASSVGGREQPQHF. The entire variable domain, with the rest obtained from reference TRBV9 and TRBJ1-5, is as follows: DSGVTQTPKHLITATGQRVTLRCSPRSGDLSVYWYQQSLDQGLQFLIQYYNGEERAKGNILERFSAQQFPDLHSELNLSSLELGDSALYFCASSVGGREQPQHFGDGTRLSIL.

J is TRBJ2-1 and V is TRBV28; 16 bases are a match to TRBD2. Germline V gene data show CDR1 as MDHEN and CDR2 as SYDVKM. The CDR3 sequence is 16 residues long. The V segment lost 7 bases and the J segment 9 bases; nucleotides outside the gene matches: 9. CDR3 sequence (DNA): TGTGCCAGCATAGGGACTAGCGGGGGGGCCCGGGGTGAGCAGTTCTTC. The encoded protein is CASIGTSGGARGEQFF.

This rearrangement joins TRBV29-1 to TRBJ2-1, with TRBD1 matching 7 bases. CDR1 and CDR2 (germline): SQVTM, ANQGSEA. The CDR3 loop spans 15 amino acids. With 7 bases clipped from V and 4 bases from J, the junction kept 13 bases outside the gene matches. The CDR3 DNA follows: TGCAGCGCGTTCGGGACAGACACCTCATACAATGAGCAGTTCTTC. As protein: CSAFGTDTSYNEQFF.

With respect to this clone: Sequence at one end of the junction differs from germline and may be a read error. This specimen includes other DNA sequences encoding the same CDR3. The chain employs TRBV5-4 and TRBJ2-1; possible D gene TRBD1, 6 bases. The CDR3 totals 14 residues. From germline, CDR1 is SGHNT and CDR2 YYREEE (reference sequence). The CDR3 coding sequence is TGTGCCAGCAGCAAGGTGACAGGTGGCAATGAGCAATTCTTC. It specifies CASSKVTGGNEQFF.

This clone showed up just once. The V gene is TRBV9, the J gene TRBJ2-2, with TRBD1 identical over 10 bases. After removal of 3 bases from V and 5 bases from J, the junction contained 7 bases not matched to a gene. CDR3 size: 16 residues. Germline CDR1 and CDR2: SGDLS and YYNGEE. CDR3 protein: CASSDRDRGRTGELFF. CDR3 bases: TGTGCCAGCAGCGACCGGGACAGGGGTAGGACCGGGGAGCTGTTTTTT.

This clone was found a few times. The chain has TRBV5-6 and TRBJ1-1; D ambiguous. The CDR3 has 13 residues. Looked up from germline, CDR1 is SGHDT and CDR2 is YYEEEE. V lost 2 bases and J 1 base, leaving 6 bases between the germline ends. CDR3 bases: TGTGCCAGCAGCTTAAGACAGAACACTGAAGCTTTCTTT. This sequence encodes CASSLRQNTEAFF.

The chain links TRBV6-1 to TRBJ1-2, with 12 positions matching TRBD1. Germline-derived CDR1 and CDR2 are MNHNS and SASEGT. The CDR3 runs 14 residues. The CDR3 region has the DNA TGTGCGGTTCAGGGGACAGGGGGCCACTATGGCTACACCTTC. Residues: CAVQGTGGHYGYTF.

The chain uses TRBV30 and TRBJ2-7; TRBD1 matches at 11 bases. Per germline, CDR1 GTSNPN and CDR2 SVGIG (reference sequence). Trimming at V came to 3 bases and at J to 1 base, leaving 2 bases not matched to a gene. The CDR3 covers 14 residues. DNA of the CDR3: TGTGCCTGGAGGGACAGGGGGCGATCCTACGAGCAGTACTTC. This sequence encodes CAWRDRGRSYEQYF.

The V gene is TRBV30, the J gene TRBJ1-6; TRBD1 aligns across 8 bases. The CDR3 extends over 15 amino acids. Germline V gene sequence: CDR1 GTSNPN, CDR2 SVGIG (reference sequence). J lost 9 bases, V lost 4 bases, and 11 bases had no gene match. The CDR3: CAWKYRETGVSPLHF. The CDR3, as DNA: TGTGCCTGGAAGTATCGCGAGACAGGGGTTTCACCCCTCCACTTT.

This CDR3 reads CASSRPPQGWQPQHF. CDR3 sequence (DNA): TGTGCCAGCAGCCGCCCCCCCCAGGGCTGGCAGCCCCAGCATTTT. This chain links TRBV21-1 with TRBJ1-5; the DNA was not used to check the table's D call, TRBD1. TRBV21-1 is labeled a pseudogene. The CDR3 totals 15 residues.

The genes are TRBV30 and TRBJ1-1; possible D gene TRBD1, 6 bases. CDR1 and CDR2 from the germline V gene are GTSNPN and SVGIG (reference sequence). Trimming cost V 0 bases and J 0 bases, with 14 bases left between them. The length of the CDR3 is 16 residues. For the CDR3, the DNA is TGTGCCTGGAGTGTATCCTCCCGGACAGTGAACACTGAAGCTTTCTTT. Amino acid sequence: CAWSVSSRTVNTEAFF.

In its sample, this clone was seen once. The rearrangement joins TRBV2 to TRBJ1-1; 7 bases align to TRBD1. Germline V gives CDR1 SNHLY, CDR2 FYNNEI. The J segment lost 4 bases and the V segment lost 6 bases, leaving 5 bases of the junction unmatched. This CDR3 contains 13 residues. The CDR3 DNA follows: TGTGCCAGCAGGCCCAACAGGGGCACTGAAGCTTTCTTT. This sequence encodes CASRPNRGTEAFF.